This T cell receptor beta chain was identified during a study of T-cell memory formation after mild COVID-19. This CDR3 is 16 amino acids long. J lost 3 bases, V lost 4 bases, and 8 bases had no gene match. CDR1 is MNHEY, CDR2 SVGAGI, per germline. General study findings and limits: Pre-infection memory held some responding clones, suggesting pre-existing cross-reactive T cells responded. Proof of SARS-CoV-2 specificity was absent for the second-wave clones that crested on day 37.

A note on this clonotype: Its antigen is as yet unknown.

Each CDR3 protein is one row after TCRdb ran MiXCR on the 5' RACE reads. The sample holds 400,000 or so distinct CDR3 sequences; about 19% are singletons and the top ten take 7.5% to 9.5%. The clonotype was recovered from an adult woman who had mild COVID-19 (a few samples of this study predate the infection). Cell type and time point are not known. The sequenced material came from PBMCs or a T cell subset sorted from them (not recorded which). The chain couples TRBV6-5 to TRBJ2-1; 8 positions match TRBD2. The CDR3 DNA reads TGTGCCAGCAGTTTCAGCGGGAGCCGCATCTACAATGAGCAGTTCTTC. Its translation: CASSFSGSRIYNEQFF.